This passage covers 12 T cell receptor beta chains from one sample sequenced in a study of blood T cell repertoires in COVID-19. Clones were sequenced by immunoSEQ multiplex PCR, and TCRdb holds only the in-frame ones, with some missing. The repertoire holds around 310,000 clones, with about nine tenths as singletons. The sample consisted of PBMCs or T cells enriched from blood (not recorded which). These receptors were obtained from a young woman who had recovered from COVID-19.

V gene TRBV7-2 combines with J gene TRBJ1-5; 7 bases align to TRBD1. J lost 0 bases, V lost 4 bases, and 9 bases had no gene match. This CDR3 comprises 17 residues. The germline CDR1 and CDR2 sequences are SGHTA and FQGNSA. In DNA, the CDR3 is TGTGCCAGCAGCTCTAAATCGGACAGGAATAGCAATCAGCCCCAGCATTTT. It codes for CASSSKSDRNSNQPQHF.

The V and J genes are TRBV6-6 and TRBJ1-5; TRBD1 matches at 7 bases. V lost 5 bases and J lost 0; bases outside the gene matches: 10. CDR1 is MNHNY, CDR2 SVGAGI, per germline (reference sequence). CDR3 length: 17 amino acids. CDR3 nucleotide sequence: TGTGCCAGCAGTCCCTATCGACAGGGCTATAGCAATCAGCCCCAGCATTTT. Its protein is CASSPYRQGYSNQPQHF.

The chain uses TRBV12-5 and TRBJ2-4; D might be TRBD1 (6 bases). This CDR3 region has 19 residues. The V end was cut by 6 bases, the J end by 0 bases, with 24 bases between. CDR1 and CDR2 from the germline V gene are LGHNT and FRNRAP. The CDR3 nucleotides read TGTGCTAGTGGCTCCCATGAACCCGGGACACCCATAGCCAAAAACATTCAGTACTTC. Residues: CASGSHEPGTPIAKNIQYF.

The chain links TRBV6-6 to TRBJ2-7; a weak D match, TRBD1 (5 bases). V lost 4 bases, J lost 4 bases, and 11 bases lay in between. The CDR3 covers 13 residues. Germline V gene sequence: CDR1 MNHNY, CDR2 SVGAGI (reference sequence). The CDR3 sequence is CASSSGRGYEQYF. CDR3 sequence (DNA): TGTGCCAGCAGTTCCGGAAGGGGTTACGAGCAGTACTTC.

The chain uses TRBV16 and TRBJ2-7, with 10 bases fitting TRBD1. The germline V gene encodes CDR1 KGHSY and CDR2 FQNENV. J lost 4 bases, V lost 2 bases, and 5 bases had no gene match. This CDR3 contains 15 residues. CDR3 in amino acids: CASSQPTGGYYEQYF. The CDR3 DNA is TGTGCCAGCAGCCAACCGACAGGGGGCTATTACGAGCAGTACTTC.

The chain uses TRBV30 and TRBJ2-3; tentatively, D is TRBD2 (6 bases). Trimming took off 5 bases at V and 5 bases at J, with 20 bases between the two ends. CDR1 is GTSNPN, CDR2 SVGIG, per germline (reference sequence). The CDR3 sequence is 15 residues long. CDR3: CAWAVGTGVGDTQYF. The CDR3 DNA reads TGTGCCTGGGCGGTCGGGACGGGAGTCGGAGATACGCAGTATTTT.

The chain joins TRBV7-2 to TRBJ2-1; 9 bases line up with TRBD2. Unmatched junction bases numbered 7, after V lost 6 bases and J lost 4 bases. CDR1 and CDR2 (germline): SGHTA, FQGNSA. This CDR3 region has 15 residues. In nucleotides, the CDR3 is TGTGCCAGCAGACTGCTAGCGGGGCTTTACAATGAGCAGTTCTTC. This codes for CASRLLAGLYNEQFF.

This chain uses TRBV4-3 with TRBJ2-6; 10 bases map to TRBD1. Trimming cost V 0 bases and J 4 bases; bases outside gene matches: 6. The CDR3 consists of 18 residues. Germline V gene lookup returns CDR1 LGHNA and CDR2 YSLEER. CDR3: CASSQDGTGVSGANVLTF. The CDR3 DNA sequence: TGCGCCAGCAGCCAAGATGGGACAGGGGTATCGGGGGCCAACGTCCTGACTTTC.

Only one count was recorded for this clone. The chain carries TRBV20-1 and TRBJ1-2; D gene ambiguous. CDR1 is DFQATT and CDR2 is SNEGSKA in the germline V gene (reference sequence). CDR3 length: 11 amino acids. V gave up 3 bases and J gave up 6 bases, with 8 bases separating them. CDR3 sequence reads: CSASRGNGYTF. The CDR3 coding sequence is TGCAGTGCTAGCAGAGGCAATGGCTACACCTTC.

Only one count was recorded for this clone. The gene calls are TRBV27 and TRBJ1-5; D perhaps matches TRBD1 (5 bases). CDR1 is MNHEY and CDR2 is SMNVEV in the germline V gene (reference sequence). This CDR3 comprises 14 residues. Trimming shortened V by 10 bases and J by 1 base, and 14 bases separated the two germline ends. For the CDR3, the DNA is TGTGCCACTATGGGGGGGGGAAGCAATCAGCCCCAGCATTTT. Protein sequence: CATMGGGSNQPQHF.

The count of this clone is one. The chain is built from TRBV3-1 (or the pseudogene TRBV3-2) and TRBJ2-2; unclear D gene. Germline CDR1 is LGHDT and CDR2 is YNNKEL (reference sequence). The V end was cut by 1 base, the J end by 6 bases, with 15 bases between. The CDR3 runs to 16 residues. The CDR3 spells CASSQGLLVTSGELFF. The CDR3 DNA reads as TGTGCCAGCAGCCAAGGTTTACTTGTTACGTCCGGGGAGCTGTTTTTT.

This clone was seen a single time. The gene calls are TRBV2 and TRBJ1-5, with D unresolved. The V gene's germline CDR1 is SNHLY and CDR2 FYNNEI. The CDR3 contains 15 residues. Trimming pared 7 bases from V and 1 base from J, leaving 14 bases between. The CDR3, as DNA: TGTGCCAGCAATGGGGTCGGGGTAAGCAATCAGCCCCAGCATTTT. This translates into CASNGVGVSNQPQHF.